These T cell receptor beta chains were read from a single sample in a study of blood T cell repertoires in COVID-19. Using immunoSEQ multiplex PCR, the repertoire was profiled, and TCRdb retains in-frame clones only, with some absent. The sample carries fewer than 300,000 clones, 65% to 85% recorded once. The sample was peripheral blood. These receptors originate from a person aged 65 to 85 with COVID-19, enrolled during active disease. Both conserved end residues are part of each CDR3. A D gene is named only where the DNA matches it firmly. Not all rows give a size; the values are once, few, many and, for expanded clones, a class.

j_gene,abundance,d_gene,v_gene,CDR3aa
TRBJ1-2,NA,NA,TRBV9,CASSVSTGDGYTF
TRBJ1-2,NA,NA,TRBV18,CASSKLGDVGTNYGYTF
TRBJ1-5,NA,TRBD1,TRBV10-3,CATGQASNQPQHF
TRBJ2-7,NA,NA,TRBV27,CASSPLAVRVNEQYF
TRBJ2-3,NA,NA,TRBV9,CASSVDPHSSPDTQYF
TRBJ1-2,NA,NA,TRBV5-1,CASSGGRNYGYTF
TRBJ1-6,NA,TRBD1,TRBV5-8,CASGTALNSPLHF
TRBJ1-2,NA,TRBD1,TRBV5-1,CASSQGQDDRYTF
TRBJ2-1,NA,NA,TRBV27,CASKGRGWNEQFF
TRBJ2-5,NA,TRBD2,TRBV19,CASSIELAGGRETQYF
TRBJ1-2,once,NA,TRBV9,CASSPGGFRENYGYTF
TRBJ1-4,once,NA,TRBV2,CASSFDGATNEKLFF
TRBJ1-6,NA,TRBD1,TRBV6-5,CASSYGTGVNSPLHF
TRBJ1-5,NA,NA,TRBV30,CAWSREQVGNQPQHF
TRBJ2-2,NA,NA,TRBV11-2,CASSTGILSTGELFF
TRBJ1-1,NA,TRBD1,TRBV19,CASSRGQVWMNTEAFF
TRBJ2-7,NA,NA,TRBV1,CTSSHRRTSGVWEQYF
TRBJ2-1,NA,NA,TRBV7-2,CASRTRQEQFF
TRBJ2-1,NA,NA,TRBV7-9,CASSLGQYNEQFF
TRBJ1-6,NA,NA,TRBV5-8,CASSLPRGISPLHF
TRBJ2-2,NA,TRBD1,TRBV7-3,CASSLNRGHTGELFF
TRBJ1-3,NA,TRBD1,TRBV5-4,CASSAPQGQSGNTIYF
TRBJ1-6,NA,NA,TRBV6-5,CAAGIRDSPLHF
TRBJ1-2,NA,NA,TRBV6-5,CASSLLGRVNYGYTF
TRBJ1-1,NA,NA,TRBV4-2,CASSQDEMNTEAFF
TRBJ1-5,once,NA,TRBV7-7,CASSPPGAPNQPQHF
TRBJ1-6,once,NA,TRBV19,CATHRPGVNSPLHF
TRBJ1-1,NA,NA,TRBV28,CASPPSRQNTEAFF
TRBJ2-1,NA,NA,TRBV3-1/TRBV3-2,CASSQGGAYNEQFF
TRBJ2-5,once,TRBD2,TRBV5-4,CASSPRTSGRAGETQYF
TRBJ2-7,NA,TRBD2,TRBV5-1,CASSPGLAGSYEQYF
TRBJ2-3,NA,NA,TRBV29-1,CSVGTPTLSGRTDTQYF
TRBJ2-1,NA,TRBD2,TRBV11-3,CASSLSGTIGEQFF
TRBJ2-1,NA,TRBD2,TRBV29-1,CRVGIAGSQLGEQFF
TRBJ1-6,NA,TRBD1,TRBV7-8,CASSPKQHRDSLHF
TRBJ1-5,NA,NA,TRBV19,CASSSRQPNQPQHF
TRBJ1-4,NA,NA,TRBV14,CASSQDQSVLFEKLFF